This paragraph reports one T cell receptor beta chain. Its antigen is as yet unknown. The sample is drawn from a study of PD-1 blockade in classical Hodgkin lymphoma. Whole-study results and caveats: Healthy donors were reported to have higher baseline TCR diversity than newly diagnosed patients.

Each patient's relapse followed autologous stem cell transplantation, and brentuximab vedotin exposure varied. V lost 2 bases to trimming and J lost 0 bases; unmatched junction nucleotides: 2. Germline CDR1 reads SGHTA; CDR2 reads FQGTGA. The CDR3 consists of 16 residues. Clones were read by immunoSEQ multiplex PCR, and TCRdb kept only the in-frame ones, dropping some. The sample contains some 40,000 clones, about 70% of which appear only once. The sample was peripheral blood mononuclear cells (PBMCs), taken before the second cycle of nivolumab. The sequence came from a human donor with classical Hodgkin lymphoma. The V call is TRBV7-3, the J call TRBJ2-1; 9 bases agree with TRBD2. As DNA, the CDR3 is TGTGCCAGCAGCTTACTAGCGGGGAACTCCTACAATGAGCAGTTCTTC. Encoded protein: CASSLLAGNSYNEQFF.